Presented here are 16 T cell receptor beta chains from one specimen sequenced in a study of Ad26.COV2.S vaccination and SARS-CoV-2 variants. Treatment here: around 19 received Ad26.COV2.S at low or high dose, single or two shots; about five received placebo; per-sample allocation not given. All samples were drawn on day 63, counting from the first vaccine or placebo injection. Data came from immunoSEQ multiplex PCR; TCRdb stores just in-frame clones and leaves some out. Of about 680,000 clones listed, around 92% are singletons. This sample comprised peripheral blood, obtained in a trial of Ad26.COV2.S vaccine versus placebo. The receptors were gathered from a person between 18 and 60 years old who received the Ad26.COV2.S COVID-19 vaccine or a placebo.

The chain carries TRBV7-2 and TRBJ2-7, with TRBD1 as a possible D gene (5 bases). The CDR3 loop spans 13 amino acids. V was cut by 2 bases and J by 2 bases, with 7 bases left in between. Germline V gives CDR1 SGHTA, CDR2 FQGNSA. DNA of the CDR3: TGTGCCAGCAGCTTAAACAGGCCCTACGAGCAGTACTTC. Translating gives CASSLNRPYEQYF.

This sequence joins TRBV7-2 and TRBJ2-6, with D unclear. Germline V gene lookup returns CDR1 SGHTA and CDR2 FQGNSA. There are 15 residues in the CDR3. The V gene lost 2 bases and the J gene lost 1 base, with 6 bases spanning the gap. Here the CDR3 reads CASSLSGSGANVLTF. In DNA, the CDR3 is TGTGCCAGCAGCTTATCAGGATCTGGGGCCAACGTCCTGACTTTC.

The V call is TRBV6-2 or TRBV6-3, the J call TRBJ2-2, with 7 nucleotides matching TRBD2. The germline V gene has CDR1 MNHEY and CDR2 SVGEGT. The junction had 6 bases not matched to a gene; V was cut back by 1 base and J by 4 bases. The CDR3 contains 16 residues. The CDR3 region is CASSYLAGDITGELFF. The CDR3 DNA sequence: TGTGCCAGCAGTTACTTGGCGGGAGACATCACCGGGGAGCTGTTTTTT.

Regarding this clone: The sample holds other DNA sequences that translate to the same CDR3. V and J are TRBV27 and TRBJ1-1; D gene uncertain. The CDR3 is made up of 13 amino acids. Per the germline V gene, CDR1 is MNHEY and CDR2 is SMNVEV (reference sequence). V lost 3 bases to trimming and J lost 5 bases, with 10 bases between them. CDR3 DNA sequence: TGTGCCAGCAGTTTGCGAGGAGGGACTGAAGCTTTCTTT. Protein product: CASSLRGGTEAFF.

The chain joins TRBV18 to TRBJ2-7, with TRBD1 identical over 8 bases. The CDR3 is made up of 18 amino acids. Germline CDR1 reads KGHSH; CDR2 reads LQKENI. The V segment lost 0 bases and the J segment 3 bases; nucleotides outside the gene matches: 13. CDR3 DNA sequence: TGTGCCAGCTCACCACCATGGTCGGGCGGACAGGGCCGCTACGAGCAGTACTTC. As protein: CASSPPWSGGQGRYEQYF.

V usage is TRBV2 and J usage is TRBJ2-5; D unclear. The CDR3 loop spans 14 amino acids. V dropped 8 bases and J dropped 2 bases, with 15 bases sitting between them. The germline V gene has CDR1 SNHLY and CDR2 FYNNEI. CDR3 bases: TGTGCCAGCGGCGGAAGGAGCGAGCAAGAGACCCAGTACTTC. Translation gives CASGGRSEQETQYF.

The chain joins TRBV24-1 to TRBJ2-1, with 10 bases that match TRBD2. This CDR3 region has 16 residues. Germline CDR1 KGHDR, CDR2 SFDVKD. V trimming: 4 bases; J trimming: 0 bases; junction bases outside the gene matches: 2. This CDR3 reads CATSDTSGASYNEQFF. For the CDR3, the DNA is TGTGCCACCAGTGACACTAGCGGGGCCTCCTACAATGAGCAGTTCTTC.

The chain recombines TRBV25-1 with TRBJ1-2; 10 positions agree with TRBD1. The CDR3 consists of 15 residues. V was pared by 3 bases and J by 5 bases, with 6 bases of the junction left unmatched. Germline V lookup: CDR1 MGHDK, CDR2 SYGVNS. The chain's CDR3 is CASSDPTGQGYGYTF. The CDR3 DNA sequence: TGTGCCAGCAGTGATCCGACGGGACAGGGGTATGGCTACACCTTC.

This rearrangement joins TRBV3-1 (or the pseudogene TRBV3-2) to TRBJ1-4; 11 bases fit TRBD1. V gave up 4 bases and J gave up 7 bases; unmatched junction bases: 8. CDR3 length equals 16 residues. Germline CDR1 is LGHDT and CDR2 is YNNKEL (reference sequence). The CDR3 DNA follows: TGTGCCAGCAGCCCTGGGACAGGGGGTCAGGCTGAAAAACTGTTTTTT. It yields the protein CASSPGTGGQAEKLFF.

J is TRBJ1-4 and V is TRBV29-1; a possible D gene is TRBD1 (6 bases). The length of the CDR3 is 13 residues. The ends were cut back, 6 bases at V and 8 bases at J, with 16 bases in the middle. CDR1 and CDR2 (germline): SQVTM, ANQGSEA. CDR3 DNA: TGCAGCGTCCGTGTCGGGGGCTACGAAAAACTGTTTTTT. Its translation is CSVRVGGYEKLFF.

Written as DNA, the CDR3 is TGTGCTAGTGGTTTGGTACTGTTAGGACAGAATTTTATGAACACTGAAGCTTTCTTT. It codes for CASGLVLLGQNFMNTEAFF. This rearrangement joins TRBV12-5 to TRBJ1-1; D perhaps matches TRBD1 (6 bases). In germline, CDR1 is LGHNT, CDR2 FRNRAP. V lost 0 bases to trimming and J lost 0 bases, with 20 bases between them. CDR3 length: 19 residues.

Points on this clone: In the same sample, other DNA sequences code for this CDR3. This chain uses TRBV7-9 with TRBJ1-1; TRBD1 matches at 9 bases. Per germline, CDR1 SEHNR and CDR2 FQNEAQ (reference sequence). The V segment lost 3 bases and the J segment 1 base; nucleotides outside the gene matches: 0. The CDR3 length is 14 residues. CDR3 in amino acids: CASSLGQGNTEAFF. The DNA of the CDR3 is TGTGCCAGCAGCTTGGGACAGGGGAACACTGAAGCTTTCTTT. Full variable domain (missing parts from reference TRBV7-9 and TRBJ1-1): DTGVSQNPRHKITKRGQNVTFRCDPISEHNRLYWYRQTLGQGPEFLTYFQNEAQLEKSRLLSDRFSAERPKGSFSTLEIQRTEQGDSAMYLCASSLGQGNTEAFFGQGTRLTVV.

The chain joins TRBV29-1 to TRBJ2-7; the match to TRBD2 covers 10 bases. The V and J ends lost 6 bases and 5 bases, in that order; junction bases with no gene match: 16. The CDR3 length is 16 residues. Per the germline V gene, CDR1 is SQVTM and CDR2 is ANQGSEA. The CDR3 protein is CSVKGQVGLAADEQYF. As DNA, the CDR3 is TGCAGCGTCAAAGGACAGGTCGGACTAGCGGCCGACGAGCAGTACTTC.

This chain links TRBV7-9 with TRBJ1-5; D is unresolved. The V end lost 4 bases, the J end lost 1 base, and 8 bases lay between the germline ends. Germline CDR1 SEHNR, CDR2 FQNEAQ (reference sequence). This CDR3 region has 14 residues. The CDR3 bases are TGTGCCAGCAGCTCCCTAGACAGCAATCAGCCCCAGCATTTT. Amino acid sequence: CASSSLDSNQPQHF. Filled out from reference TRBV7-9 and TRBJ1-5, the complete variable domain reads DTGVSQNPRHKITKRGQNVTFRCDPISEHNRLYWYRQTLGQGPEFLTYFQNEAQLEKSRLLSDRFSAERPKGSFSTLEIQRTEQGDSAMYLCASSSLDSNQPQHFGDGTRLSIL.

CDR3 nucleotides: TGTGCCAGCAGTTCCGGGACAGGGTACAATGAGCAGTTCTTC. Its translation is CASSSGTGYNEQFF. The chain is built from TRBV2 and TRBJ2-1, with 9 bases matching TRBD1. V gave up 5 bases and J gave up 4 bases; unmatched junction bases: 3. CDR1 and CDR2 from the germline V gene are SNHLY and FYNNEI. The CDR3 is 14 amino acids.

This clone was detected once. This sequence joins TRBV6-5 and TRBJ1-2; D possibly corresponds to TRBD1 (6 bases). Germline V gives CDR1 MNHEY, CDR2 SVGAGI. This CDR3 is 15 amino acids long. V was pared by 2 bases and J by 7 bases, with 17 bases between. CDR3 amino acids: CASSYSTGQYGGYTF. DNA for the CDR3: TGTGCCAGCAGTTACAGTACAGGGCAATACGGTGGCTACACCTTC.